This TCR beta chain was retrieved from a study of shared clonotypes between healthy human individuals. Broader study findings: Only a few donors were included, so the genetic and exposure-history diversity represented was limited. Among non-shared clonotypes, generation probabilities were lower than among those shared by all four donors.

The CDR3 has 13 residues. Germline V gene data show CDR1 as MNHEY and CDR2 as SVGAGI. V lost 7 bases, J lost 2 bases, and 12 bases lay in between. The data were produced by immunoSEQ multiplex PCR, yet TCRdb's version contains in-frame clones alone and is incomplete. The profile shows about 2 million clones, 85% to 95% of them singletons. As concerns this clone: The antigen is undetermined.

Memory CD4+ cells were the fraction left after CD45RA+ naive selection. This chain links TRBV6-5 with TRBJ2-7; D tentatively fits TRBD1 or TRBD2 (5 bases each). Sequencing input: naive CD4+ T cells sorted from blood. Subset given: CD45RA+ positively selected. This clonotype was obtained from a young man in good health. The CDR3 protein is CASTNTGPYEQYF. CDR3 nucleotide sequence: TGTGCCAGCACTAATACGGGACCCTACGAGCAGTACTTC.